This T cell receptor beta chain was captured in a study of OX40 agonist ivuxolimab in advanced cancers. Study-level points and caveats: Some nonresponders additionally presented with little normalized T-cell clonal expansion.

Germline V gene lookup returns CDR1 SGHTA and CDR2 FQGNSA. This CDR3 comprises 15 residues. V lost 0 bases and J lost 0, with 9 bases in between. Note on this clone: The antigen remains undetermined.

TCRdb's table, derived via immunoSEQ multiplex PCR, lists solely in-frame clones and lacks some. Of around 8,000 clones detected, roughly 74% appear once; the ten largest clones hold 48%. The sequence was collected from an adult with an advanced solid tumor such as melanoma, head and neck, liver or kidney cancer. The J gene is TRBJ2-7, the V gene TRBV7-2, with unresolved D. The sample consisted of CD4+ or CD8+ T cells sorted from blood, taken in a trial of the OX40 agonist ivuxolimab. The CDR3 DNA sequence: TGTGCCAGCAGCTTAGCGCCAGTACACTCCTACGAGCAGTACTTC. Protein sequence: CASSLAPVHSYEQYF.